The present TCR beta chain was sequenced within a study of blood T cell repertoires in COVID-19. Overall study: COVID-19 samples, acute and convalescent, were from the United States, Italy and Spain. PBMCs, B-cell-depleted T cells, or T cells were the source of the cDNA or gDNA that made up the material.

The CDR3 is 17 residues long. V shed 4 bases, J shed 5 bases, and the junction held 6 bases outside the gene matches. Germline V lookup: CDR1 LGHDT, CDR2 YNNKEL (reference sequence). The repertoire was sequenced with immunoSEQ multiplex PCR; TCRdb's copy has only in-frame clones and lacks some. The profile shows roughly 91,000 clones, roughly 82% of them singletons. The chain combines TRBV3-1 (or the pseudogene TRBV3-2) with TRBJ2-2; 14 bases line up with TRBD2. This receptor was obtained from a woman at least 80 years old with acute or convalescent COVID-19. The sample taken for sequencing was peripheral blood. The CDR3, as DNA: TGTGCCAGCAGCCCGACTAGCGGGGGGGCGTGGACCGGGGAGCTGTTTTTT. Amino acids: CASSPTSGGAWTGELFF.